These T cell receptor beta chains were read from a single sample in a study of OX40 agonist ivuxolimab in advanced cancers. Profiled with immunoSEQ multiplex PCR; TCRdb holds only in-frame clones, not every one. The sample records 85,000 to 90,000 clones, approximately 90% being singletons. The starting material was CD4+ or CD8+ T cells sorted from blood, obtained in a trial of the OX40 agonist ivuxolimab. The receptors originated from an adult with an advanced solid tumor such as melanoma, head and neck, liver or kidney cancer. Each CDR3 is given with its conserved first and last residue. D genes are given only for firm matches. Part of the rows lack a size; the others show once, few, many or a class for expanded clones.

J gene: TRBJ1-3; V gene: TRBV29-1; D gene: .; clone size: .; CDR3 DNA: TGCAGCGTTGTACAGGATTCGCCTGGAAACACCATATATTTT; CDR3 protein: CSVVQDSPGNTIYF
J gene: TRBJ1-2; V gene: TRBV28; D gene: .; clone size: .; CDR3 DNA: TGTGCCAGCAGGGTGGGGGTAGGGTATGGCTACACCTTC; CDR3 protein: CASRVGVGYGYTF
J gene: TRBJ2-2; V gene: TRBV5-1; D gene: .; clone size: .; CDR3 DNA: TGCGCCAGCAGCCCCGTAGCCGGGGAGCTGTTTTTT; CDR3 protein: CASSPVAGELFF
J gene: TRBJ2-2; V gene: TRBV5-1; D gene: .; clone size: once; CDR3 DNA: TGCGCCAGCTGGGGGACAACCAACACCGGGGAGCTGTTTTTT; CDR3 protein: CASWGTTNTGELFF
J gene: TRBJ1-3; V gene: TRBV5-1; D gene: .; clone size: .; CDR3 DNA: TGCGCCAGCAGCTCTAACGGGGGAACTGGAAACACCATATATTTT; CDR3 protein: CASSSNGGTGNTIYF
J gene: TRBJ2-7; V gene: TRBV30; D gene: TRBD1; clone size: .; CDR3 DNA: TGTGCCTGGGGGACAGGGGTGACTTACGAGCAGTACTTC; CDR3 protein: CAWGTGVTYEQYF
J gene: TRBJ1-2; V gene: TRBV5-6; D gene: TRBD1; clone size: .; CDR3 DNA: TGTGCCAGCAGCTTGGTGACAGGGGGCAATGGCTACACCTTC; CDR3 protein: CASSLVTGGNGYTF
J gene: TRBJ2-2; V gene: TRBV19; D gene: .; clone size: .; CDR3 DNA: TGTGCCAGTACCCAAGCAGGGATGGACACCGGGGAGCTGTTTTTT; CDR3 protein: CASTQAGMDTGELFF
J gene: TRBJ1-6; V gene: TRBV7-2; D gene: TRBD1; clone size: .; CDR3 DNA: TGTGCCAGCAGCCAGTGGACAGGGAGTAATTCACCCCTCCACTTT; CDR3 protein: CASSQWTGSNSPLHF
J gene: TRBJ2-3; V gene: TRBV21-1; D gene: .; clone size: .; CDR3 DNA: TGTGCCAGCAGCAACTTAATGCGAACCAGCACAGATACGCAGTATTTT; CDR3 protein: CASSNLMRTSTDTQYF
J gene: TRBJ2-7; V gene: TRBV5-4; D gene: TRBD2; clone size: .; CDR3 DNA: TGTGCCAGCAGCCCGCGGAGGCTAGCGGGAGTCGACGAGCAGTACTTC; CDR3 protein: CASSPRRLAGVDEQYF
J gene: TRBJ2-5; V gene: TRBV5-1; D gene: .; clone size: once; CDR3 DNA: TGCGCCAGCAGCTTCTTAGAGGCGGAGACCCAGTACTTC; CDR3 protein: CASSFLEAETQYF
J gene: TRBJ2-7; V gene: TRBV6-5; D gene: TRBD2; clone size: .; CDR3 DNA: TGTGCCAGCAGCCGTGGGACTAGCCTTGGGGGGGAGCAGTACTTC; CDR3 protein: CASSRGTSLGGEQYF
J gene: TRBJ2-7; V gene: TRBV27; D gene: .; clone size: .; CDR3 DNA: TGTGCCAGCAGTTTAAATAGCGCGGGACGCTCCTACGAGCAGTACTTC; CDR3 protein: CASSLNSAGRSYEQYF
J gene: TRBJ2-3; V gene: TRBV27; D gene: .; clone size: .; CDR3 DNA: TGTGCCAGCAGAAAGATCACCACTCCGAGGGGGATTACAGATACGCAGTATTTT; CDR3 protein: CASRKITTPRGITDTQYF
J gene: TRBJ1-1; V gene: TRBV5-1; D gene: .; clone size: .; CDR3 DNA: TGCGCCAGCAGGTGGACTGAGGGGGGGAACACTGAAGCTTTCTTT; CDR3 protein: CASRWTEGGNTEAFF
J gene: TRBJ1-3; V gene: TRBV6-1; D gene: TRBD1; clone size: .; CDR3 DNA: TGTGCCAGTATGACCGGGACAGGGACTGGAAACACCATATATTTT; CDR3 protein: CASMTGTGTGNTIYF
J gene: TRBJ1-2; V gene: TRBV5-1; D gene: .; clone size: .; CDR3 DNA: TGCGCCAGCAGCTTGATACGGGGTAATGGCTACACCTTC; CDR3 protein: CASSLIRGNGYTF
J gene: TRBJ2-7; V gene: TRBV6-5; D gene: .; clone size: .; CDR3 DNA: TGTGCCAGCAGTGGACTATCCCCTAGCTCCTACGAGCAGTACTTC; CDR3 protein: CASSGLSPSSYEQYF
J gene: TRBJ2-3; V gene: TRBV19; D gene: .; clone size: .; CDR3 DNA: TGTGCCAGTAGTGTACGACGGGGTTCCACAGATACGCAGTATTTT; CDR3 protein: CASSVRRGSTDTQYF
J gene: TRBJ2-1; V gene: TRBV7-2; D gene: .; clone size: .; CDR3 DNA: TGTGCCAGCAGCTTAGCGGATGAGCAGTTCTTC; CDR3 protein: CASSLADEQFF
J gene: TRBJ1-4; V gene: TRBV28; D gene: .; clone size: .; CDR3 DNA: TGTGCCAGCAGACAGGACCTTAATGAAAAACTGTTTTTT; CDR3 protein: CASRQDLNEKLFF
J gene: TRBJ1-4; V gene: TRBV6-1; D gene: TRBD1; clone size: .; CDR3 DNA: TGTGCCAGCAGCCGAGACAGGGGTGGTGAAAAACTGTTTTTT; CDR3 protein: CASSRDRGGEKLFF